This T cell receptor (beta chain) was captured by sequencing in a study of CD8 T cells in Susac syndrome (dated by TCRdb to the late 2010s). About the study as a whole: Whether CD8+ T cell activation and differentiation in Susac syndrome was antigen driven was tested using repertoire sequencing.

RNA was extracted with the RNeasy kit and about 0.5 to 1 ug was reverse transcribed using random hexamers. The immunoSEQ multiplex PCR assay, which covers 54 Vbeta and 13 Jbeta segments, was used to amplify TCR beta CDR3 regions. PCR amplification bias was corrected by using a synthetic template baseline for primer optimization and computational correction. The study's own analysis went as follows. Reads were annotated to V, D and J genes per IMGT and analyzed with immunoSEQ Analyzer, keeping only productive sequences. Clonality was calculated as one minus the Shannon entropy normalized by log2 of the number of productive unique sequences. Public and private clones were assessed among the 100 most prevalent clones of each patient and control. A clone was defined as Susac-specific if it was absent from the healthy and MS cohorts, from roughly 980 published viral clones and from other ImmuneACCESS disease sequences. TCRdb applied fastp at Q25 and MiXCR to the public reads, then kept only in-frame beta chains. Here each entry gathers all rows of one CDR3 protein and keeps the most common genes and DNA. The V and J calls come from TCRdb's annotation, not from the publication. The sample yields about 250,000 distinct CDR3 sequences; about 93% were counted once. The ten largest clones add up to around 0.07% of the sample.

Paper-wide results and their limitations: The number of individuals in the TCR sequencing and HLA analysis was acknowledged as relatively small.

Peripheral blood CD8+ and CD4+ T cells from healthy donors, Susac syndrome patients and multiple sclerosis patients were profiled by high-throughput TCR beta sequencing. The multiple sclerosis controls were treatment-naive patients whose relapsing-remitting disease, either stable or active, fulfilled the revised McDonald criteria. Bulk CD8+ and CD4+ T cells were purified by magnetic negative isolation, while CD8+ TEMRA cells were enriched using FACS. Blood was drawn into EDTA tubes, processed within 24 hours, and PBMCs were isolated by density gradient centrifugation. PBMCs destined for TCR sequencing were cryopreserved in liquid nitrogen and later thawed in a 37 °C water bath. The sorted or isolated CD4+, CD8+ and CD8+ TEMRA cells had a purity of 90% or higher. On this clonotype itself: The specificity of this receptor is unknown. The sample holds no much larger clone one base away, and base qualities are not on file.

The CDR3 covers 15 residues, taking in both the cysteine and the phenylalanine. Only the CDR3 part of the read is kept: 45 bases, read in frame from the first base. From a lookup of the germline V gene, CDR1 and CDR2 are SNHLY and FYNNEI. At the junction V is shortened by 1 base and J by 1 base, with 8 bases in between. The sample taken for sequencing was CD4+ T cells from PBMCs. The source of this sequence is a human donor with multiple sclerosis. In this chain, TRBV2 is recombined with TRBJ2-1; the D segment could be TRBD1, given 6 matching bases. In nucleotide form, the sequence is TGTGCCAGCAGTGAAGAGGACAGTTCCTACAATGAGCAGTTCTTC. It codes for CASSEEDSSYNEQFF.